The TCR beta chain under discussion was sequenced for a study of blood T cell repertoires in COVID-19. At the level of the study: Acute and convalescent COVID-19 specimens originated in the United States, Italy and Spain. The cDNA or gDNA used as material had been derived from T cells, B-cell-depleted T cells, or PBMCs.

Germline V gene sequence: CDR1 SGHRS, CDR2 YFSETQ. J gave up 5 bases and V 4 bases, and 11 bases lay outside the gene matches. The CDR3 has 16 residues. Original analysis: Reference gene primer amplification in the assay estimated nucleated cell counts. The method was immunoSEQ multiplex PCR; TCRdb's version includes in-frame clones alone and lacks a portion of them. D and trimming were read from the DNA, whereas the V and J calls and clone size are those reported in that table. The sample has some 120,000 clones; over 75% are singletons. The receptor was isolated from a man aged 70 or older with active or convalescent COVID-19. The chain joins TRBV5-1 to TRBJ1-4; 7 bases line up with TRBD1. Sequencing input: peripheral blood. DNA for the CDR3: TGCGCCAGCAGCGATACAGGGGCGGCCCCGAATGAAAAACTGTTTTTT. It codes for CASSDTGAAPNEKLFF.